The text below deals with one T cell receptor (beta chain). Its antigen is as yet unknown. Together with a sample-barcoded 5' primer, a J-beta primer mix was included in a second PCR lasting about 7 to 12 cycles. TCRdb reprocessed the 5' RACE reads via MiXCR and lists one record per CDR3 protein. The table includes 800,000 to 900,000 distinct CDR3 sequences, approximately 59% detected once. There are 15 residues in the CDR3. V gave up 4 bases and J gave up 0 bases, with 13 bases separating them. Germline loops: CDR1 SGHTA, CDR2 FQGTGA. This entry comes from a study of blood T cells in healthy people across ages. Study-wide findings and caveats: Using unsorted PBMCs precluded a conclusive naive versus antigen-experienced comparison. Age showed a roughly linear inverse relationship with TCR beta diversity per million T cells. There were more naive CD4+ cells and higher diversity in long-lived donors than in aged donors.

This chain links TRBV7-3 with TRBJ2-7, with D possibly TRBD2 on 7 matching bases. This clonotype was sampled from a man between 25 and 39 years old in good health. Sequenced material: blood. The CDR3 sequence: CASSSHAGASYEQYF. The DNA of the CDR3 is TGTGCCAGCAGCTCTCATGCGGGGGCCTCCTACGAGCAGTACTTC.